This TCR beta chain was identified in a study of T cell changes during pregnancy in multiple sclerosis. This clone was detected a few times. Germline-derived CDR1 and CDR2 are LNHDA and SQIVND (reference sequence). Germline trimming cut 5 bases from V and 1 base from J; bases unmatched to any gene: 7. The CDR3 is 15 amino acids. TCRdb's table, derived via immunoSEQ multiplex PCR, lists solely in-frame clones and lacks some. The sample gives about 67,000 clones, more than 85% of which show up once; under 1.5% is in the top ten. The starting material was peripheral blood, obtained in the second trimester of pregnancy. The source of this sequence is a female donor with multiple sclerosis, enrolled in a pregnancy study. The chain couples TRBV19 to TRBJ1-1, with TRBD1 matching 7 bases. CDR3 nucleotide sequence: TGTGCCAGTAGTTCCTGGACAGGAAAGAACACTGAAGCTTTCTTT. Its translation is CASSSWTGKNTEAFF.